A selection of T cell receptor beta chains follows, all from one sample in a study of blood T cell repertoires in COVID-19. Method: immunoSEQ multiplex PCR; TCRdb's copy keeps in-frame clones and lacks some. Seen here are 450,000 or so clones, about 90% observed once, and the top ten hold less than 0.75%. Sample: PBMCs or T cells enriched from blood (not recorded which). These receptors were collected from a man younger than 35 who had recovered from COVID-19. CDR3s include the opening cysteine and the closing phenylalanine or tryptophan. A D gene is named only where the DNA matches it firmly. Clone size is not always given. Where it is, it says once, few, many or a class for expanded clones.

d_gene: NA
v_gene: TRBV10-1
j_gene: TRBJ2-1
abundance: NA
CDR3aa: CASSQVGEEQFF
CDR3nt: TGCGCCAGCAGTCAAGTCGGGGAGGAGCAGTTCTTC

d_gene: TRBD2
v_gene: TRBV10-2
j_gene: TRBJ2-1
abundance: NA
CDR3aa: CASRGTSGSTNEQFF
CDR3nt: TGCGCCAGCAGGGGAACTAGCGGGAGTACAAATGAGCAGTTCTTC

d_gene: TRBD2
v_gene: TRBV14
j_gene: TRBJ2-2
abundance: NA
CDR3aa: CASSQLAGGPLGSGELFF
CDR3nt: TGTGCCAGCAGCCAGCTAGCGGGGGGCCCCCTGGGGTCCGGGGAGCTGTTTTTT

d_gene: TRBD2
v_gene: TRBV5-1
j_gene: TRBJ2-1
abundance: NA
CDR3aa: CASSLGPGLAEPYNEQFF
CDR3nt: TGCGCCAGCAGCTTGGGCCCAGGACTAGCGGAACCATACAATGAGCAGTTCTTC

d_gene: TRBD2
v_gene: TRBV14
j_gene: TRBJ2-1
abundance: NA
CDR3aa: CASSQESGLVDEQFF
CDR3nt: TGTGCCAGCAGCCAAGAATCGGGACTAGTGGATGAGCAGTTCTTC

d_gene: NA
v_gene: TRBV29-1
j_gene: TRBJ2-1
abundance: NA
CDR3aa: CSVPGQSSYNEQFF
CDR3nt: TGCAGCGTTCCTGGACAGAGCTCCTACAATGAGCAGTTCTTC

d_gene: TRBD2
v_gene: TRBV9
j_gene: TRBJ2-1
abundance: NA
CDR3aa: CASSVEGLAGNEQFF
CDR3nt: TGTGCCAGCAGCGTAGAGGGACTAGCGGGTAATGAGCAGTTCTTC

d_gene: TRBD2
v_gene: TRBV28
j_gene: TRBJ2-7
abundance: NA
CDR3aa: CASSRFGAGAGDEQYF
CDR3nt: TGTGCCAGCAGTAGATTTGGCGCGGGAGCTGGGGACGAGCAGTACTTC

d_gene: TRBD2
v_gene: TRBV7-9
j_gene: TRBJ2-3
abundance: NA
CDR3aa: CASSPAGGDYQTQYF
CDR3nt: TGTGCCAGCAGCCCCGCGGGAGGGGATTATCAGACGCAGTATTTT

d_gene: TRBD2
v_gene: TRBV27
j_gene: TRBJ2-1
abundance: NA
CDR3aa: CASSFAGRESDEQFF
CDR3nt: TGTGCCAGCAGTTTTGCCGGGAGGGAGAGCGATGAGCAGTTCTTC

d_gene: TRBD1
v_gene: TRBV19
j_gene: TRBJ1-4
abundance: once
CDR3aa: CASSIRGRDEKLFF
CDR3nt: TGTGCCAGTAGTATCAGGGGGCGAGATGAAAAACTGTTTTTT

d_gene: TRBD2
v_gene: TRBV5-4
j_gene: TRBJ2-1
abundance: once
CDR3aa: CASNNGGGDRYNEQFF
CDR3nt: TGTGCCAGCAACAATGGCGGGGGGGACCGATACAATGAGCAGTTCTTC

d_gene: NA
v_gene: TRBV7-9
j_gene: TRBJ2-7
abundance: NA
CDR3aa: CATNRGGNEQYF
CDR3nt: TGTGCCACCAATAGGGGGGGCAACGAGCAGTACTTC

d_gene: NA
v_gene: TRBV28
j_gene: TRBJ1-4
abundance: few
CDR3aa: CASTLRRGYNEKLFF
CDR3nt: TGTGCCAGCACCCTCCGTAGGGGATATAATGAAAAACTGTTTTTT

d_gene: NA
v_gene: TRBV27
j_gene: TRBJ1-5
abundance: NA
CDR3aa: CASSLVGTSNQPQHF
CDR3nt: TGTGCCAGCAGTTTAGTCGGTACTAGCAATCAGCCCCAGCATTTT

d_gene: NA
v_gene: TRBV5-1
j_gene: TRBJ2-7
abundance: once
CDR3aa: CASSGTAGFYEQYF
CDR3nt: TGCGCCAGCAGCGGGACAGCGGGTTTCTACGAGCAGTACTTC

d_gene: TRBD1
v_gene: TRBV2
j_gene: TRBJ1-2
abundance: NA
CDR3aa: CASSELRDPGQSYGYTF
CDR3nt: TGTGCCAGCAGTGAATTAAGAGATCCGGGACAGAGCTATGGCTACACCTTC

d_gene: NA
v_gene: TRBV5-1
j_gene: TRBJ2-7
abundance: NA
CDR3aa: CASSLRSSYEQYF
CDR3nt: TGCGCCAGCAGCTTGAGGAGCTCCTACGAGCAGTACTTC

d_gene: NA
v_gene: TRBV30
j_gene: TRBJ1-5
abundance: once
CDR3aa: CAWSVGGSNQPQHF
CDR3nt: TGTGCCTGGAGTGTTGGGGGCTCGAATCAGCCCCAGCATTTT

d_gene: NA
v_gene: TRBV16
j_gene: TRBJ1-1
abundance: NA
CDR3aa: CASSLSGNTEAFF
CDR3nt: TGTGCCAGCAGCCTAAGCGGTAACACTGAAGCTTTCTTT

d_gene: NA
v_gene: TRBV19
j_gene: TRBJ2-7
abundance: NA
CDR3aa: CASSIDRPHEQYF
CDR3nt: TGTGCCAGTAGTATTGACAGGCCCCACGAGCAGTACTTC

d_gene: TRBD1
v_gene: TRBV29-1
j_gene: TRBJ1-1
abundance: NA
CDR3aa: CSVDRGREAFF
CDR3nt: TGCAGCGTTGACAGGGGGAGGGAAGCTTTCTTT

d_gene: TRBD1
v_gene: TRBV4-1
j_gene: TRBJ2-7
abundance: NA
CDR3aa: CASSQVGTEPFYEQYF
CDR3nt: TGCGCCAGCAGCCAAGTCGGGACAGAACCTTTCTACGAGCAGTACTTC

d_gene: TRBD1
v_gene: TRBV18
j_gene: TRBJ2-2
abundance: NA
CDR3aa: CASSPTGGSNTGELFF
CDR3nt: TGTGCCAGCTCACCGACAGGGGGGTCTAACACCGGGGAGCTGTTTTTT

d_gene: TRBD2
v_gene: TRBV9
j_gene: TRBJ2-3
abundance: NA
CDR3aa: CASSASGLAGDTQYF
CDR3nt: TGTGCCAGCAGCGCGTCGGGACTAGCGGGAGATACGCAGTATTTT

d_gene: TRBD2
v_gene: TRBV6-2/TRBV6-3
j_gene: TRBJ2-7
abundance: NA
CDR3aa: CASSTFGAGGRYEQYF
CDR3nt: TGTGCCAGCAGTACGTTCGGCGCGGGGGGCCGTTACGAGCAGTACTTC

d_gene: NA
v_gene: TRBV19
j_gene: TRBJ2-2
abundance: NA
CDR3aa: CASSIEAYTGELFF
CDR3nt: TGTGCCAGTAGTATAGAAGCCTACACCGGGGAGCTGTTTTTT

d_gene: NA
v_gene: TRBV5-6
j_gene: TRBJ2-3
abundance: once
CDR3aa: CASSTPGTSTDTQYF
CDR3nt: TGTGCCAGCAGCACCCCCGGGACTAGCACAGATACGCAGTATTTT

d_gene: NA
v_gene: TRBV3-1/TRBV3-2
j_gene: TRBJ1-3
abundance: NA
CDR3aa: CASSQDLGNTIYF
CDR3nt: TGTGCCAGCAGCCAAGATCTGGGAAACACCATATATTTT

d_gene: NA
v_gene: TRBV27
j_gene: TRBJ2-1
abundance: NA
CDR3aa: CASRGLIENEQFF
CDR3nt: TGTGCCAGCAGGGGACTTATAGAAAATGAGCAGTTCTTC

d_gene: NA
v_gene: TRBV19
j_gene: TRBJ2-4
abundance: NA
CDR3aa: CASSIETGKGKNIQYF
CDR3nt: TGTGCCAGTAGCATAGAGACAGGAAAGGGCAAAAACATTCAGTACTTC

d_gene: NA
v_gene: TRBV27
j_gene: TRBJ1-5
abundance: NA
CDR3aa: CASREDYSNQPQHF
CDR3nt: TGTGCCAGCCGCGAAGACTATAGCAATCAGCCCCAGCATTTT

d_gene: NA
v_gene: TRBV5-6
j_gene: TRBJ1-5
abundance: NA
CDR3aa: CASSLAPGNQPQHF
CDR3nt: TGTGCCAGCAGCTTGGCCCCGGGCAATCAGCCCCAGCATTTT

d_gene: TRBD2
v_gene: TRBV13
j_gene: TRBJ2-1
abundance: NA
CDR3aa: CASSLGPLGTSVNEQFF
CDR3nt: TGTGCCAGCAGCTTAGGCCCACTCGGGACTAGCGTCAATGAGCAGTTCTTC

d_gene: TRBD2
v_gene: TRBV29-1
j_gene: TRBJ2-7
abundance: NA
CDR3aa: CSVGAGGPNEQYF
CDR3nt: TGCAGCGTGGGAGCGGGAGGGCCGAACGAGCAGTACTTC

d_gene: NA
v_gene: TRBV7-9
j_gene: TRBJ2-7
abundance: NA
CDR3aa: CASSLDTTSYEQYF
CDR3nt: TGTGCCAGCAGCTTGGACACAACCTCCTACGAGCAGTACTTC

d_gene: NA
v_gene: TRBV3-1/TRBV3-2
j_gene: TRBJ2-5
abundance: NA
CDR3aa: CASSQTRPEYQETQYF
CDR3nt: TGTGCCAGCAGCCAAACACGTCCGGAGTACCAAGAGACCCAGTACTTC

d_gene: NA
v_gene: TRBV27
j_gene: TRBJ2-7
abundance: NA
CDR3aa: CASSSGTNLYEQYF
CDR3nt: TGTGCCAGCAGTTCCGGGACAAACCTCTACGAGCAGTACTTC

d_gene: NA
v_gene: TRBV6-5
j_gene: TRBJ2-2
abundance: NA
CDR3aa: CASRVGLPTGELFF
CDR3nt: TGTGCCAGCCGGGTTGGACTACCTACCGGGGAGCTGTTTTTT

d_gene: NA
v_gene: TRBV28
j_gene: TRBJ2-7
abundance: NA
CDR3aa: CASSKLALVYEQYF
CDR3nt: TGTGCCAGCAGTAAACTAGCTTTAGTTTACGAGCAGTACTTC

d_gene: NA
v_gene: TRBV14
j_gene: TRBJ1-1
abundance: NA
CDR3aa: CASSQDSYREAFF
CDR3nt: TGTGCCAGCAGCCAAGATTCGTACCGGGAAGCTTTCTTT

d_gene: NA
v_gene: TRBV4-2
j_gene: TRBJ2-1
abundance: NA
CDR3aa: CASSQELEIFNEQFF
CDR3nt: TGTGCCAGCAGCCAAGAGCTAGAGATTTTCAATGAGCAGTTCTTC

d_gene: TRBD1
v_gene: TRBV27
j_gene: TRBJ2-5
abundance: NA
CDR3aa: CASSPQQGAGETQYF
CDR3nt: TGTGCCAGCAGCCCCCAACAGGGGGCAGGGGAGACCCAGTACTTC

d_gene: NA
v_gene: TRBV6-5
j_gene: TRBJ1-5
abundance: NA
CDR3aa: CASSSQPQHF
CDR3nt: TGTGCCAGCTCCAGTCAGCCCCAGCATTTT

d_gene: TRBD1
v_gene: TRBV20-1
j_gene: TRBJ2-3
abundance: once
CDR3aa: CSARDRVKTDTQYF
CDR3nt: TGCAGTGCTCGTGACAGGGTCAAAACAGATACGCAGTATTTT

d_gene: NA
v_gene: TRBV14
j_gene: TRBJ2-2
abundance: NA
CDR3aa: CASSRQEGERELFF
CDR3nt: TGTGCCAGCAGCCGACAAGAGGGGGAGAGGGAGCTGTTTTTT

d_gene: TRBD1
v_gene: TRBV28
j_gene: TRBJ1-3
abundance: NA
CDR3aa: CASSSQGANSGNTIYF
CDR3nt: TGTGCCAGCAGTTCCCAGGGGGCAAACTCTGGAAACACCATATATTTT

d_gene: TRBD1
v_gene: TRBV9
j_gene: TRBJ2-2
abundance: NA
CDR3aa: CASSVWGRDRGNTGELFF
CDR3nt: TGTGCCAGCAGCGTATGGGGTAGGGACAGGGGCAACACCGGGGAGCTGTTTTTT

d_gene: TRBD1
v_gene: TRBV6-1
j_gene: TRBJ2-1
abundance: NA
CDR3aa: CASSDRQGYNEQFF
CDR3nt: TGTGCCAGCAGTGATAGACAGGGCTACAATGAGCAGTTCTTC

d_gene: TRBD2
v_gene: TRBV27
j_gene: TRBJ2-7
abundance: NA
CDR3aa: CASRSTGTSDTYEQYF
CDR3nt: TGTGCCAGCAGATCAACCGGGACTAGCGATACCTACGAGCAGTACTTC

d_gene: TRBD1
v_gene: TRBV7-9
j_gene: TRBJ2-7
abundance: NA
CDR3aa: CASSTTGDEQYF
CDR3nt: TGTGCCAGCAGCACTACAGGGGACGAGCAGTACTTC

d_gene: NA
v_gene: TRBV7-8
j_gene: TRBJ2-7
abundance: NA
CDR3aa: CASSQQNTHSYEQYF
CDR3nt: TGTGCCAGCAGTCAACAGAATACCCATTCCTACGAGCAGTACTTC

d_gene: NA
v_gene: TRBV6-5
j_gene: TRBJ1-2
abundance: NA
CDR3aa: CASSYADYYGYTF
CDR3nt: TGTGCCAGCAGTTACGCAGACTACTATGGCTACACCTTC

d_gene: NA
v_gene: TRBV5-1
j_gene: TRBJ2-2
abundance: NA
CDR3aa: CASSRTLNGDSGELFF
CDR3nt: TGCGCCAGCAGCCGAACCCTTAACGGGGACTCCGGGGAGCTGTTTTTT

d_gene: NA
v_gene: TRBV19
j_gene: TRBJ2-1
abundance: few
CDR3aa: CASSIDAGPYNEQFF
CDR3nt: TGTGCCAGTAGTATAGACGCGGGGCCTTACAATGAGCAGTTCTTC

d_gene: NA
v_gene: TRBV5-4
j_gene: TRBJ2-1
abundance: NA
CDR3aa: CASSLAGSSYNEQFF
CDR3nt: TGTGCCAGCAGTCTCGCCGGGAGCTCCTACAATGAGCAGTTCTTC

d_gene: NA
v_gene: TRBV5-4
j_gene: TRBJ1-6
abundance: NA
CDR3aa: CASSALPGLDSPLHF
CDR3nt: TGTGCCAGCAGCGCCCTACCCGGTCTAGATTCACCCCTCCACTTT

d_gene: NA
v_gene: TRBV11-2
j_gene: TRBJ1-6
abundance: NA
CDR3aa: CASSLRLGTENSPLHF
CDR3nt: TGTGCCAGCAGCCTTAGGCTAGGGACTGAAAATTCACCCCTCCACTTT

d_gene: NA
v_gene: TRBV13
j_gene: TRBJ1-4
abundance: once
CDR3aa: CASSIRGRTNEKLFF
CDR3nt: TGTGCCAGCAGCATCAGGGGCCGGACTAATGAAAAACTGTTTTTT